Each of the 29 T cell receptor beta chains below was sequenced from the same sample in a study of Ad26.COV2.S vaccination and SARS-CoV-2 variants. Treatment of the sample: over 15 received Ad26.COV2.S at low or high dose, single or two shots; 5 received placebo; per-sample allocation not given. Collection of the samples took place on day 63 after the first injection of vaccine or placebo. Only in-frame clones appear in the TCRdb table, and some are missing; sequencing was by immunoSEQ multiplex PCR. The table has roughly 420,000 clones, 88% seen once. The specimen comprised peripheral blood, sampled in a trial of Ad26.COV2.S vaccine versus placebo. These TCRs come from a person aged 18-60 years who received the Ad26.COV2.S COVID-19 vaccine or a placebo.

This chain connects TRBV2 to TRBJ1-5, with D hard to call. The CDR3 is 14 residues long. V shed 4 bases and J shed 5 bases, with 12 bases lying between them. The germline V gene has CDR1 SNHLY and CDR2 FYNNEI. DNA for the CDR3: TGTGCCAGCAGTGTGGTGGGGTCTGATCAGCCCCAGCATTTT. As protein: CASSVVGSDQPQHF.

The chain joins TRBV19 to TRBJ2-1, with D possibly matching TRBD2 (6 bases). The germline CDR1 and CDR2 sequences are LNHDA and SQIVND (reference sequence). V was shortened by 4 bases and J by 3 bases, with 13 bases between the two germline ends. The CDR3 has 15 amino acids. CDR3 nucleotide sequence: TGTGCCAGTAGTAAGCAGGGAGGAGTCTACAATGAGCAGTTCTTC. It yields the protein CASSKQGGVYNEQFF.

This clone was recorded only once. This sequence joins TRBV19 and TRBJ2-3, with D unclear. V was pared by 5 bases and J by 8 bases, with 11 bases between. Germline V gives CDR1 LNHDA, CDR2 SQIVND (reference sequence). The CDR3 runs to 12 residues. The CDR3 spells CASSPAGPTQYF. CDR3 coding DNA: TGTGCCAGTAGTCCGGCCGGTCCTACGCAGTATTTT. Variable domain in full (rest from reference TRBV19 and TRBJ2-3): DGGITQSPKYLFRKEGQNVTLSCEQNLNHDAMYWYRQDPGQGLRLIYYSQIVNDFQKGDIAEGYSVSREKKESFPLTVTSAQKNPTAFYLCASSPAGPTQYFGPGTRLTVL.

The chain couples TRBV11-2 to TRBJ1-2; D is perhaps TRBD1 (5 bases). The CDR3 is made up of 14 amino acids. From germline, CDR1 is SGHAT and CDR2 FQNNGV. The V end was cut by 6 bases, the J end by 5 bases, with 16 bases between. In DNA, the CDR3 is TGTGCCAGCAGTCGGGGCCCGGGTTGGTATGGCTACACCTTC. Translated: CASSRGPGWYGYTF. The entire variable domain, with the rest obtained from reference TRBV11-2 and TRBJ1-2, is as follows: EAGVAQSPRYKIIEKRQSVAFWCNPISGHATLYWYQQILGQGPKLLIQFQNNGVVDDSQLPKDRFSAERLKGVDSTLKIQPAKLEDSAVYLCASSRGPGWYGYTFGSGTRLTVV.

This chain connects TRBV28 to TRBJ2-2; D is ambiguous. Trimming took off 2 bases at V and 1 base at J, with 11 bases between the two ends. The germline V gene encodes CDR1 MDHEN and CDR2 SYDVKM. CDR3 length: 16 residues. The CDR3 bases are TGTGCCAGCAGTTTAGCGCGACGACAGAACACCGGGGAGCTGTTTTTT. This encodes CASSLARRQNTGELFF.

The V gene is TRBV19, the J gene TRBJ2-1; D remains ambiguous. Trimming took off 1 base at V and 12 bases at J, with 16 bases between the two ends. CDR3 length: 14 amino acids. Germline-derived CDR1 and CDR2 are LNHDA and SQIVND (reference sequence). The CDR3 sequence is CASSIVVSNSRQFF. The CDR3 DNA sequence: TGTGCCAGTAGTATAGTCGTATCTAATTCGCGGCAGTTCTTC. Variable domain in full (rest from reference TRBV19 and TRBJ2-1): DGGITQSPKYLFRKEGQNVTLSCEQNLNHDAMYWYRQDPGQGLRLIYYSQIVNDFQKGDIAEGYSVSREKKESFPLTVTSAQKNPTAFYLCASSIVVSNSRQFFGPGTRLTVL.

This chain joins TRBV30 and TRBJ2-3, with 8 bases that match TRBD2. The CDR3 is 14 amino acids. Trimming removed 5 bases from V and 0 bases from J; junction bases left unmatched: 4. CDR1 and CDR2 from the germline V gene are GTSNPN and SVGIG (reference sequence). The CDR3 sequence is CAWVSGTSTDTQYF. The CDR3 nucleotides are TGTGCCTGGGTTAGCGGGACAAGCACAGATACGCAGTATTTT.

This sequence joins TRBV5-1 and TRBJ2-5, with a weak D call TRBD1 (5 bases). This CDR3 comprises 14 residues. V lost 3 bases to trimming and J lost 1 base, with 10 bases between them. CDR1 SGHRS and CDR2 YFSETQ come from the germline V gene. This chain's CDR3 is CASSSPGFQETQYF. The DNA for the CDR3 is TGCGCCAGCAGCTCCCCAGGGTTCCAAGAGACCCAGTACTTC.

The chain joins TRBV28 to TRBJ2-7; unclear D gene. V was shortened by 3 bases and J by 6 bases, with 9 bases between the two germline ends. This CDR3 is 12 amino acids long. Germline loops: CDR1 MDHEN, CDR2 SYDVKM. The CDR3 loop reads CASSFPPSEQYF. As DNA, the CDR3 is TGTGCCAGCAGTTTTCCCCCCTCCGAGCAGTACTTC.

The rearrangement uses TRBV6-1 and TRBJ1-6, with 8 bases identical to TRBD1. V shed 2 bases, J shed 7 bases, and the junction held 7 bases outside the gene matches. This CDR3 has 16 residues. Germline-derived CDR1 and CDR2 are MNHNS and SASEGT. For the CDR3, the DNA is TGTGCCAGCAGTGAACCCGGACAGGGTGGGAATTCACCCCTCCACTTT. This codes for CASSEPGQGGNSPLHF.

CDR3 sequence reads: CASSLQGDGNTIYF. CDR3 nucleotides: TGTGCCAGCAGCTTACAGGGGGATGGAAACACCATATATTTT. The chain carries TRBV7-8 and TRBJ1-3; 7 bases line up with TRBD1. Germline CDR1 is SGHVS and CDR2 is FQNEAQ. CDR3 size: 14 residues. Losses at the gene ends were 2 bases for V and 3 bases for J; bases not matched to a gene: 1.

The chain couples TRBV7-2 to TRBJ2-7, with 8 bases lining up with TRBD2. CDR3 length: 15 amino acids. Unmatched junction bases numbered 5, after V lost 0 bases and J lost 4 bases. Per germline, CDR1 SGHTA and CDR2 FQGNSA. The CDR3 loop is CASSLAGGAGYEQYF. The CDR3 DNA follows: TGTGCCAGCAGCTTAGCCGGGGGGGCCGGTTACGAGCAGTACTTC. Combining the CDR3 with reference TRBV7-2 and TRBJ2-7 gives the whole variable domain GAGVSQSPSNKVTEKGKDVELRCDPISGHTALYWYRQSLGQGLEFLIYFQGNSAPDKSGLPSDRFSAERTGGSVSTLTIQRTQQEDSAVYLCASSLAGGAGYEQYFGPGTRLTVT.

The CDR3 DNA sequence: TGTGCCAGCAGCCTGCAGAACGAGCAGTACTTC. Translated: CASSLQNEQYF. The J gene is TRBJ2-7, the V gene TRBV3-1 (or the pseudogene TRBV3-2); D is undetermined. CDR1 is LGHDT, CDR2 YNNKEL, per germline (reference sequence). V was trimmed by 4 bases and J by 5 bases, leaving 6 bases between them. This CDR3 is 11 amino acids long.

As for this clone: Germline is not matched at one junction end, which may reflect a read error. The chain carries TRBV6-5 and TRBJ2-7; perhaps TRBD1 as D (6 bases). The V gene's germline CDR1 is MNHEY and CDR2 SVGAGI. The CDR3 length is 14 residues. DNA of the CDR3: TGTGCCAGCAGTTACTCGGGGGCAGTCAGCGAGAAGTACTTC. Protein: CASSYSGAVSEKYF.

The chain carries TRBV4-1 and TRBJ1-2; the D is unclear. This CDR3 spans 16 amino acids. Trimming cost V 4 bases and J 0 bases, with 15 bases left between them. CDR1 MGHRA and CDR2 YSYEKL come from the germline V gene. CDR3 coding DNA: TGCGCCAGCAGCCTAATATTGAGTAACTCTAACTATGGCTACACCTTC. Its protein is CASSLILSNSNYGYTF.

The rearrangement joins TRBV30 to TRBJ1-2; D call uncertain. The germline CDR1 and CDR2 sequences are GTSNPN and SVGIG (reference sequence). The V end was cut by 8 bases, the J end by 6 bases, with 10 bases between. The CDR3 has 10 residues. The CDR3 spells CAGKVNGYTF. CDR3 DNA: TGTGCCGGAAAAGTGAATGGCTACACCTTC.

The chain recombines TRBV5-4 with TRBJ2-7, with 9 nucleotides matching TRBD1. CDR1 is SGHNT, CDR2 YYREEE, per germline (reference sequence). This CDR3 is built from 13 residues. Losses at the gene ends were 3 bases for V and 6 bases for J; bases not matched to a gene: 4. The CDR3 DNA is TGTGCCAGCAGCTCGACAGGGGGACTCGAGCAGTACTTC. This codes for CASSSTGGLEQYF.

The gene calls are TRBV15 and TRBJ2-1; D gene uncertain. Germline V lookup: CDR1 LNHNV, CDR2 YYDKDF (reference sequence). CDR3 size: 15 residues. V lost 1 base and J 2 bases, leaving 9 bases between the germline ends. The CDR3 nucleotides read TGTGCCACCAGCAGAGGTCGGTTTACCTACAATGAGCAGTTCTTC. Translating gives CATSRGRFTYNEQFF.

The chain is built from TRBV7-6 and TRBJ1-3; a weak D match, TRBD1 (6 bases). Per the germline V gene, CDR1 is SGHVS and CDR2 is FNYEAQ. The CDR3 has 16 residues. V gave up 5 bases and J gave up 0 bases, with 14 bases separating them. CDR3 in amino acids: CASSPRTDLSGNTIYF. DNA of the CDR3: TGTGCCAGCAGCCCTCGGACAGACCTCTCTGGAAACACCATATATTTT.

J is TRBJ2-2 and V is TRBV9; tentatively, D is TRBD2 (5 bases). Germline V gene data show CDR1 as SGDLS and CDR2 as YYNGEE. Trimming removed 3 bases at V and 2 bases at J, with 11 bases between. The CDR3 sequence is 15 residues long. The CDR3 DNA sequence: TGTGCCAGCAGCGAGTCCGGGGAAAACACCGGGGAGCTGTTTTTT. Translation: CASSESGENTGELFF.

The chain links TRBV27 to TRBJ1-4; 8 bases line up with TRBD1. Germline CDR1 MNHEY, CDR2 SMNVEV (reference sequence). This CDR3 has 14 amino acids. Unmatched junction bases numbered 5, after V lost 5 bases and J lost 6 bases. The DNA for the CDR3 is TGTGCCAGCAGTCTAGGACAGGGTTATGAAAAACTGTTTTTT. Its translation is CASSLGQGYEKLFF.

In its sample, this clone was seen a few times. This chain links TRBV2 with TRBJ1-5; 8 bases match TRBD1. Trimming removed 3 bases from V and 2 bases from J; junction bases left unmatched: 0. Germline CDR1 reads SNHLY; CDR2 reads FYNNEI. CDR3 length equals 14 residues. The CDR3 DNA is TGTGCCAGCAGTGAGGACAGGGGCAATCAGCCCCAGCATTTT. This encodes CASSEDRGNQPQHF.

The chain joins TRBV19 to TRBJ2-6; 12 nucleotides match TRBD2. The trim removed 5 bases at V and 0 bases at J, leaving 14 bases unmatched. CDR3 length equals 21 residues. Germline CDR1 and CDR2: LNHDA and SQIVND (reference sequence). The CDR3 DNA follows: TGTGCCAGTAGTCCCGTACTAGCGGGGGGCCTACCAGACTCTGGGGCCAACGTCCTGACTTTC. Its protein product is CASSPVLAGGLPDSGANVLTF.

V and J are TRBV5-6 and TRBJ1-1; D unresolved. The CDR3 has 16 amino acids. Between the trimmed V and J ends, which lost 0 bases and 0 bases, there was a span of 12 bases. The germline V gene encodes CDR1 SGHDT and CDR2 YYEEEE. CDR3: CASSLAGYRMNTEAFF. As DNA, the CDR3 is TGTGCCAGCAGCTTGGCCGGCTACCGAATGAACACTGAAGCTTTCTTT.

This clone came up a few times. The V and J genes are TRBV7-9 and TRBJ2-2; D unresolved. Germline V gene data show CDR1 as SEHNR and CDR2 as FQNEAQ (reference sequence). Between the trimmed V and J ends, which lost 1 base and 7 bases, there was a span of 4 bases. There are 12 residues in the CDR3. CDR3 loop: CASSLDGGELFF. DNA for the CDR3: TGTGCCAGCAGCTTAGACGGCGGGGAGCTGTTTTTT.

The genes are TRBV15 and TRBJ2-5; D unclear. V was pared by 3 bases and J by 9 bases, with 14 bases between. The germline gives CDR1 LNHNV, CDR2 YYDKDF (reference sequence). The CDR3 has 13 residues. CDR3 sequence (DNA): TGTGCCACCAGCAGGAAGGTATACGAGGCCCAGTACTTC. Amino acids: CATSRKVYEAQYF.

This clone was recorded once. J is TRBJ2-3 and V is TRBV5-5; 8 bases match TRBD2. The V gene's germline CDR1 is SGHKS and CDR2 YYEKEE (reference sequence). The CDR3 has 12 residues. Written as DNA, the CDR3 is TGTGCAAGCGGGGGCAGTTCAGATACGCAGTATTTT. Encoded protein: CASGGSSDTQYF.

The chain couples TRBV19 to TRBJ2-5, with 10 positions matching TRBD1. CDR1 and CDR2 (germline): LNHDA, SQIVND (reference sequence). This CDR3 region has 15 residues. V lost 5 bases, J lost 4 bases, and 7 bases stayed unmatched. The CDR3 spells CASSVDRGYAETQYF. CDR3 nucleotide sequence: TGTGCCAGTAGTGTGGACAGGGGGTATGCAGAGACCCAGTACTTC.

The chain joins TRBV18 to TRBJ2-7; 9 nucleotides line up with TRBD2. J was trimmed by 7 bases and V by 1 base; bases with no gene match: 11. CDR3 length equals 16 residues. The germline CDR1 and CDR2 sequences are KGHSH and LQKENI. CDR3: CASSPQFGGGAEEQYF. CDR3 coding DNA: TGTGCCAGCTCACCACAGTTCGGCGGGGGGGCCGAGGAGCAGTACTTC.